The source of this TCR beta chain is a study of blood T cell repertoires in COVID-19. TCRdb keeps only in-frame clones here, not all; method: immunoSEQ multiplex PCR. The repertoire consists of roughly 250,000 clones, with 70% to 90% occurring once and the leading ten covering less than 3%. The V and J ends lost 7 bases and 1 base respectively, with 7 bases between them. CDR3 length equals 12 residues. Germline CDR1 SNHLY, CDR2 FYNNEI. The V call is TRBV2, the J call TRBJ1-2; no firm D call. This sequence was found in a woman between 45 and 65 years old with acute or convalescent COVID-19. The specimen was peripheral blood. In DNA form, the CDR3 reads TGTGCCAGCATGCGGGGTAACTATGGCTACACCTTC. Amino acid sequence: CASMRGNYGYTF.